This is a list of T cell receptor beta chains from one sample in a study of CD8 T cells in Susac syndrome. Each CDR3 protein gets one entry after TCRdb re-called the immunoSEQ multiplex PCR reads with MiXCR. The table shows about 120,000 distinct CDR3 sequences, with roughly 95% occurring only once. Sequenced input: CD4+ T cells from PBMCs. Receptors were obtained from a human donor with Susac syndrome. Each CDR3 is given with its conserved first and last residue. The D gene is left open where the match is weak. The size field is filled for only some rows; it gives once, few, many or a size class.

>TRBJ1-3|TRBV7-2|.|.
TGTGCCAGCAGCACCTCTCCAGGGCCGGGAAACACCATATATTTT
CASSTSPGPGNTIYF
>TRBJ2-1|TRBV25-1|.|.
TGTGCCAGCAGTGAAGGCAGGTTTAATGAGCAGTTCTTC
CASSEGRFNEQFF
>TRBJ2-2|TRBV29-1|.|.
TGCAGCGCCACCGTGGAACCCGGGGAGCTGTTTTTT
CSATVEPGELFF
>TRBJ2-2|TRBV3-1|.|TRBD2
TGTGCCAGCAGCGCCCGCGGGAGGAACACCGGGGAGCTGTTTTTT
CASSARGRNTGELFF
>TRBJ2-3|TRBV4-1|.|.
TGCGCCAGCAGCCAAGTCGGGTGGAGCACAGATACGCAGTATTTT
CASSQVGWSTDTQYF
>TRBJ2-3|TRBV7-2|.|.
TGTGCCAGCAGCCGCAGGCCGGGGGTCGCGGCTAGGGATACGCAGTATTTT
CASSRRPGVAARDTQYF
>TRBJ2-4|TRBV30|.|.
TGTGCCTGGAGTGTACACGTTATGAACATTCAGTACTTC
CAWSVHVMNIQYF
>TRBJ1-2|TRBV12-3/TRBV12-4|.|.
TGTGCCAGCAGTTCAACAGGAGGCTATGGCTACACCTTC
CASSSTGGYGYTF
>TRBJ2-1|TRBV27|.|TRBD2
TGTGCCAGCAGTTTAGCAATAACTAGCGGGAGGGCCTATGAGCAGTTCTTC
CASSLAITSGRAYEQFF
>TRBJ1-4|TRBV20-1|.|.
TGCAGTGCTAGAGATTTGCGGGAAAAACTGTTTTTT
CSARDLREKLFF
>TRBJ2-7|TRBV10-3|.|.
TGTGCCATCAGTGAGGGGGGCTATATCGTCCAGCAGTACTTC
CAISEGGYIVQQYF
>TRBJ1-2|TRBV7-9|.|.
TGTGCCAGCAGCCAGGGGAATGGCTACACCTTC
CASSQGNGYTF
>TRBJ2-7|TRBV4-1|.|.
TGCGCCAGCAGCCAAGATCCGCAGGGTGTCTACGAGCAGTACTTC
CASSQDPQGVYEQYF
>TRBJ2-7|TRBV5-4|once|.
TGTGCCAGCAGCCAAGGGATCGCCTACGAGCAGTACTTC
CASSQGIAYEQYF
>TRBJ2-1|TRBV7-2|.|.
TGTGCCAGCAGCTCAAGGGGACTGGGCTACAATGAGCAGTTCTTC
CASSSRGLGYNEQFF
>TRBJ2-2|TRBV3-1|.|.
TGTGCCAGCAGCCAAGGCTGGGCCGGGGAGCTGTTTTTT
CASSQGWAGELFF
>TRBJ2-7|TRBV12-5|.|TRBD2
TGTGCTAGTGGTCCGTCGAACCTAGCGGGAGCCGGCGAGCAGTACTTC
CASGPSNLAGAGEQYF
>TRBJ2-1|TRBV9|.|TRBD2
TGTGCCAGCGGCTCCGGGAGGGGTTCCTACAATGAGCAGTTCTTC
CASGSGRGSYNEQFF
>TRBJ2-5|TRBV20-1|once|.
TGCAGTGCTAGAGATCCCCAGGGGATCGGAGAGACCCAGTACTTC
CSARDPQGIGETQYF
>TRBJ1-2|TRBV6-5|.|.
TGTGCCAGCAGCTCCAGTGCCGACTATGGCTACACCTTC
CASSSSADYGYTF
>TRBJ1-1|TRBV19|.|.
TGTGCCAGTAGCAAGGGACTGTCGAACACTGAAGCTTTCTTT
CASSKGLSNTEAFF
>TRBJ2-7|TRBV12-3/TRBV12-4|once|TRBD1
TGTGCCAGCAGTTCGCTCCGGGACAGGGGATACGAGCAGTACTTC
CASSSLRDRGYEQYF
>TRBJ2-7|TRBV29-1|.|TRBD1
TGCAGCGTTGGTAAAGGACAGGCCAACAACTACGAGCAGTACTTC
CSVGKGQANNYEQYF
>TRBJ1-2|TRBV15|.|.
TGTGCCACCAGCGTGCAGGGAAACTATGGCTACACCTTC
CATSVQGNYGYTF
>TRBJ1-1|TRBV28|.|.
TGTGCCAGCAGTGCTCAGGATATCGGGAACACTGAAGCTTTCTTT
CASSAQDIGNTEAFF
>TRBJ1-5|TRBV30|.|.
TGTGCCTGGAGTAGCTCCGGAGTCCAGCCCCAGCATTTT
CAWSSSGVQPQHF
>TRBJ2-1|TRBV20-1|.|TRBD1
TGCAGTGCCTCGCCGTTTACAGGGGAAGGGAGCTCCTACAATGAGCAGTTCTTC
CSASPFTGEGSSYNEQFF
>TRBJ2-7|TRBV28|.|.
TGTGCCAGCGGGGGAGGCCTACCAAGCTCCTACGAGCAGTACTTC
CASGGGLPSSYEQYF
>TRBJ2-1|TRBV20-1|.|.
TGCAGTGCTACTCAGGGTTACAATGAGCAGTTCTTC
CSATQGYNEQFF
>TRBJ2-2|TRBV7-2|few|.
TGTGCCAGCAGCTCGTTCACCGGGGAGCTGTTTTTT
CASSSFTGELFF
>TRBJ2-3|TRBV7-2|.|TRBD2
TGTGCCAGCAGCTTAGTAGCGGGCACCACAGATACGCAGTATTTT
CASSLVAGTTDTQYF
>TRBJ2-7|TRBV20-1|once|.
TGCAGTGCCCGAAGGGCGGAAAGCTCCTACGAGCAGTACTTC
CSARRAESSYEQYF
>TRBJ2-3|TRBV6-5|.|TRBD2
TGTGCCAGCAGCCCCGGGATAGCGGGAACAGATACGCAGTATTTT
CASSPGIAGTDTQYF
>TRBJ1-5|TRBV2|.|.
TGTGCCAGCAGTGATTGGAATCAGCCCCAGCATTTT
CASSDWNQPQHF
>TRBJ2-5|TRBV4-3|.|TRBD1
TGCGCCAGCAGCCAGTACTGGGACAGGGGGCGGGAGACCCAGTACTTC
CASSQYWDRGRETQYF
>TRBJ1-2|TRBV28|.|.
TGTGCCAGCAGTTTTAACTGGAGTCCCTATGGCTACACCTTC
CASSFNWSPYGYTF
>TRBJ2-7|TRBV2|.|.
TGTGCCAGCTTAGGTATTGAGCAAACCTACGAGCAGTACTTC
CASLGIEQTYEQYF
>TRBJ2-3|TRBV29-1|.|TRBD1
TGCAGCCACGCCGGGACAGGCACAGATACGCAGTATTTT
CSHAGTGTDTQYF
>TRBJ1-5|TRBV29-1|.|TRBD1
TGCAGCGTTGCCCTCGACAGGGGGAGCAATCAGCCCCAGCATTTT
CSVALDRGSNQPQHF
>TRBJ2-7|TRBV20-1|.|.
TGCAGTGCTAGAGACCACGGCCCCTACGAGCAGTACTTC
CSARDHGPYEQYF
>TRBJ2-5|TRBV5-6|.|TRBD1
TGTGCCAGCAGCATCCCCGGGACAGGGGGCTCGGTGGAGACCCAGTACTTC
CASSIPGTGGSVETQYF
>TRBJ2-3|TRBV20-1|.|.
TGCAGTTTTAGCGGCCAGCCGGCAGATACGCAGTATTTT
CSFSGQPADTQYF
>TRBJ1-1|TRBV12-3/TRBV12-4|.|.
TGTGCCAGCAGTTTTGCAGAGAACACTGAAGCTTTCTTT
CASSFAENTEAFF
>TRBJ2-7|TRBV7-9|.|TRBD1
TGTGCCAGCAGCTCCGACAGGGAAGGATACGAGCAGTACTTC
CASSSDREGYEQYF
>TRBJ1-2|TRBV11-2|.|.
TGTGCCAGCAGCTTAGATTGGGCAGGGGACTATGGCTACACCTTC
CASSLDWAGDYGYTF
>TRBJ2-6|TRBV20-1|.|.
TGCAGTACTTCCTCTGGGGCCAACGTCCTGACTTTC
CSTSSGANVLTF
>TRBJ2-1|TRBV20-1|.|.
TGCAGTGCTAGAACGGGTCTCGGCAATGAGCAGTTCTTC
CSARTGLGNEQFF
>TRBJ2-1|TRBV30|few|TRBD2
TGTGCCTGGAGTGTACGCGGGAGGGACAACAATGAGCAGTTCTTC
CAWSVRGRDNNEQFF
>TRBJ1-6|TRBV19|.|.
TGTGCCAGTAGTATCGTCCAGACTAATTCACCCCTCCACTTT
CASSIVQTNSPLHF
>TRBJ2-5|TRBV20-1|.|TRBD2
TGCAGTGCCATGACTAGCGGGAGGGCGGAGACCCAGTACTTC
CSAMTSGRAETQYF
>TRBJ2-7|TRBV11-2|.|TRBD2
TGTGCCAGCAGCTTAGTTAGCGGGCGCAGTCACGAGCAGTACTTC
CASSLVSGRSHEQYF
>TRBJ1-2|TRBV20-1|.|TRBD1
TGCAGTGCTAGAGCCCCGGGACAGGAGAACTATGGCTACACCTTC
CSARAPGQENYGYTF
>TRBJ2-7|TRBV20-1|.|TRBD1
TGCAGTGCAGTAAAAGGGGGCGCAGGCGAGCAGTACTTC
CSAVKGGAGEQYF
>TRBJ2-7|TRBV12-3/TRBV12-4|.|.
TGTGCCAGCGCCCCTGGGGACGGGGTCATCTCCGAGCAGTACTTC
CASAPGDGVISEQYF
>TRBJ1-1|TRBV20-1|.|.
TGCAGTGCTAGAGAGGGAGGCAGGGACCGGGCTTTCTTT
CSAREGGRDRAFF
>TRBJ2-1|TRBV4-3|.|TRBD2
TGCGCCAGCAGCCAACGACCATTAGGAAATAGCGGGCAAATCAAGTACAATGAGCAGTTCTTC
CASSQRPLGNSGQIKYNEQFF